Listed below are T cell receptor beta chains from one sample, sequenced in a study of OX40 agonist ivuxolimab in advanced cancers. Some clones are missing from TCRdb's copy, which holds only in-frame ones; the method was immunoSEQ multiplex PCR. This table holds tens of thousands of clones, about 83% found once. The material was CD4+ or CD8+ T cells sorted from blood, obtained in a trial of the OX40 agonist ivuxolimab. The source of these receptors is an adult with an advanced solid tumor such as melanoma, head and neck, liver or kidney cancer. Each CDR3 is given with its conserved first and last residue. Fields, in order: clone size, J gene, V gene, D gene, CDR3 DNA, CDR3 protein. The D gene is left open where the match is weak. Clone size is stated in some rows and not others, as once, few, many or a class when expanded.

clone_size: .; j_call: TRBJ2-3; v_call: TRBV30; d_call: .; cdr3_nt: TGTGCCTGGACCAAGGACAGAGAAAGCTTTACAGATACGCAGTATTTT; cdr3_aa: CAWTKDRESFTDTQYF
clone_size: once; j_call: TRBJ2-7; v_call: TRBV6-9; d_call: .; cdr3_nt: TGTGCCAGCGGGGATAGTTTCGTCCCCCACGAGCAGTACTTC; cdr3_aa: CASGDSFVPHEQYF
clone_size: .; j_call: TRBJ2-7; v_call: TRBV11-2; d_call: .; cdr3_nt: TGTGCCAGCAGCCAAATTGGCGGGACGGTGACCTACGAGCAGTACTTC; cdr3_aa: CASSQIGGTVTYEQYF
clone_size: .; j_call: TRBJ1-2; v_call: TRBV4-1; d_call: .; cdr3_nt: TGCGCCAGCAGCCAAGAAACCCAGTTTGGCTACACCTTC; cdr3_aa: CASSQETQFGYTF
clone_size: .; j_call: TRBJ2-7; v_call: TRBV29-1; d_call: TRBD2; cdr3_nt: TGCAGCGTCACCGTCAGTAGCGGGAGTTCGTACGAGCAGTACTTC; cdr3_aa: CSVTVSSGSSYEQYF
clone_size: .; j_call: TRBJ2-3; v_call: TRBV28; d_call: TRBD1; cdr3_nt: TGTGCCAGCAGTCGCAGACAGGGAGGCACAGATACGCAGTATTTT; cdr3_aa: CASSRRQGGTDTQYF
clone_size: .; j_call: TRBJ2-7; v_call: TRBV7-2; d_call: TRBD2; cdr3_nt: TGTGCCAGCACCTTATCGTCCCGGGAGGGCTACGAGCAGTACTTC; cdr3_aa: CASTLSSREGYEQYF
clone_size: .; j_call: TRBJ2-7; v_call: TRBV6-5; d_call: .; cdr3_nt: TGTGCCAGCAGTACGGCACAGGGTGGCGAGCAGTACTTC; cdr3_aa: CASSTAQGGEQYF
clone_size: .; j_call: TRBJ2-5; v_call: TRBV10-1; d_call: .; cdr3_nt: TGCGCCAGCAGTGAGTCGTCAGGGGCTCAAGAGACCCAGTACTTC; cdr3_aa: CASSESSGAQETQYF
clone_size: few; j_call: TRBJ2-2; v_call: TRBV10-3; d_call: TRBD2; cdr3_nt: TGTGCCATCCAGGGCGTAGCGGGAATCTTTGACACCGGGGAGCTGTTTTTT; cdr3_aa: CAIQGVAGIFDTGELFF
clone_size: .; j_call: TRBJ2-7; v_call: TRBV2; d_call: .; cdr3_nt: TGTGCCAGCAGTGGGACGGGGTACGAGCAGTACTTC; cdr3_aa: CASSGTGYEQYF
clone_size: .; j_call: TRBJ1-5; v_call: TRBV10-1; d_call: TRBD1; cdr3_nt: TGCGCCAGCGCTACAGGGGGAACTCAGCCCCAGCATTTT; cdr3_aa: CASATGGTQPQHF
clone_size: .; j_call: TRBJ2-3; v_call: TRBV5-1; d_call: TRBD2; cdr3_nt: TGCGCCAGCAGCTTGGCTGCGGGGGTCACAGATACGCAGTATTTT; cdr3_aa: CASSLAAGVTDTQYF
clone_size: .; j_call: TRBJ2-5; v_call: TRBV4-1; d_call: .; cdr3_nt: TGCGCCAGCAGCCAAGATCGAGAGACCCAGTACTTC; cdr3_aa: CASSQDRETQYF
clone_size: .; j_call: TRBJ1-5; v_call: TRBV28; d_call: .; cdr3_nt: TGTGCCAGCACCCCGGAGGGGCGTCAGCCCCAGCATTTT; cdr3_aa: CASTPEGRQPQHF
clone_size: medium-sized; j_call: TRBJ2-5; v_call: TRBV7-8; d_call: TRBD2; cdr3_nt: TGTGCCAGCAGCTTAGCGGGAGGGCAAGAGACCCAGTACTTC; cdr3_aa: CASSLAGGQETQYF
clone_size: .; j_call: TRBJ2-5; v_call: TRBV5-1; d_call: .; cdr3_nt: TGCGCCAGCAGCTTCCAGGACCAAGAGACCCAGTACTTC; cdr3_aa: CASSFQDQETQYF
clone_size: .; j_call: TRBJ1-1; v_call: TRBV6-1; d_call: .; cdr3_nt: TGTGCCAGCAGTGTATATGGGACGGTGAACACTGAAGCTTTCTTT; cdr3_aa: CASSVYGTVNTEAFF
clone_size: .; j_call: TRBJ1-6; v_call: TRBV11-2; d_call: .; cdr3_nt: TGTGCCAGCAGCCCCCGGGACGGAAAACGTCATTCACCCCTCCACTTT; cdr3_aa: CASSPRDGKRHSPLHF
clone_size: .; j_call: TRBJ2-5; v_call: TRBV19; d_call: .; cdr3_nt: TGTGCCAGTAGTATAAACCAGGGAGGAGAGACCCAGTACTTC; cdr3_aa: CASSINQGGETQYF
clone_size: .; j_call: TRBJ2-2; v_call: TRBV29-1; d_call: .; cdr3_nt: TGCAGCGTTAAAAAAGTGGGGGAAACAACCGGGGAGCTGTTTTTT; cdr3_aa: CSVKKVGETTGELFF
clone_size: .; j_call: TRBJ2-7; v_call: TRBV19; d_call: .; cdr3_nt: TGTGCCAGTAGTCTCCGACTCCCAACTAGCTACGAGCAGTACTTC; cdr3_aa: CASSLRLPTSYEQYF
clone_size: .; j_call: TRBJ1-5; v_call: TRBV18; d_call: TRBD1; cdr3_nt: TGTGCCAGCTCGAGGACAGGGGCGGATAGCAATCAGCCCCAGCATTTT; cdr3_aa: CASSRTGADSNQPQHF
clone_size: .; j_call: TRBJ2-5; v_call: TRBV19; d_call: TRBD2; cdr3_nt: TGTGCCAGTAGTATAAGCGGGGGACAAGAGACCCAGTACTTC; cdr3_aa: CASSISGGQETQYF
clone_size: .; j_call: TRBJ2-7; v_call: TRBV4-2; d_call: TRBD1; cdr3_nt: TGTGCCAGCAGCTTGGGACAGAACGGGTACGAGCAGTACTTC; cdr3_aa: CASSLGQNGYEQYF
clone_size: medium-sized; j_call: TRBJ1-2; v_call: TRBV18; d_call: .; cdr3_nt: TGTGCCAGCTCACCACCCGTCTTCAGGGCCGACTATGGCTACACCTTC; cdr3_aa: CASSPPVFRADYGYTF
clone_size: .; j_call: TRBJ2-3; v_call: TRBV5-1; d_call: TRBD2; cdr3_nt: TGCGCCAGCAGCTTGGGCGGGACTAGCGGGAGCACAGATACGCAGTATTTT; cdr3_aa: CASSLGGTSGSTDTQYF
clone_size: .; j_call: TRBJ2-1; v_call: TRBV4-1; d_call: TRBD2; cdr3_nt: TGCGCCAGCAGCCAACCGACTAGCGGGAAGGGTGAGCAGTTCTTC; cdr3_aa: CASSQPTSGKGEQFF
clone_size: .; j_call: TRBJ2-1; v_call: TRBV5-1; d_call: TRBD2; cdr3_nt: TGCGCCAGCAGCTTCGTAGGGACTAGCGGGGTATACAATGAGCAGTTCTTC; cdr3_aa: CASSFVGTSGVYNEQFF
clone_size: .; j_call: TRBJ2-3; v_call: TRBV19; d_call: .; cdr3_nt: TGTGCCAGTAGTATAGTGATAACAGTTGTCGCAGATACGCAGTATTTT; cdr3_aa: CASSIVITVVADTQYF
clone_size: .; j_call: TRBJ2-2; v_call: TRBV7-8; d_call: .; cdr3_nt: TGTGCCAGCAGCATTCGGAGAACAGCGAACACCGGGGAGCTGTTTTTT; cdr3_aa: CASSIRRTANTGELFF
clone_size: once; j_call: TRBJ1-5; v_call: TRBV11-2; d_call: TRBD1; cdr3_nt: TGTGCCAGCAGTCCGGACAGGCGAGATCAGCCCCAGCATTTT; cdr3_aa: CASSPDRRDQPQHF
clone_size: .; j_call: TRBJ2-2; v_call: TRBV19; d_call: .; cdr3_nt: TGTGCCAGTAGTAGTGGGATCCGCAACACCGGGGAGCTGTTTTTT; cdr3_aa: CASSSGIRNTGELFF
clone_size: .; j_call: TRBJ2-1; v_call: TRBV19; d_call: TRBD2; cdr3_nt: TGTGCCAGTAGTCGGGGGGGGGATGAGCAGTTCTTC; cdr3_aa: CASSRGGDEQFF
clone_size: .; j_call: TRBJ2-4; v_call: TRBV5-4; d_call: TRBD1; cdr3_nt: TGTGCCAGCAGCTTCCGGACAGGGGAAAACATTCAGTACTTC; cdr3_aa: CASSFRTGENIQYF
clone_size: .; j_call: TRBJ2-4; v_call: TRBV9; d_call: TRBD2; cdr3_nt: TGTGCCAGCAGCGTAGGTACTAGCGGGGACCCCAGAAACATTCAGTACTTC; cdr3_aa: CASSVGTSGDPRNIQYF
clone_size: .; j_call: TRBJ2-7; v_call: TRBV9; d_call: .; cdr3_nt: TGTGCCAGCAGCGGGGAAGAGCAGTACTTC; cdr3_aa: CASSGEEQYF
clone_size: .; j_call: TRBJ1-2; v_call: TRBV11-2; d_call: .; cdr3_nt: TGTGCCAGCAGCTTAGAACAGTCACTGGGTAGTGGCTACACCTTC; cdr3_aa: CASSLEQSLGSGYTF
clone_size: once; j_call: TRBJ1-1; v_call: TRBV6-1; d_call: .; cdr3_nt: TGTGCCAGCAGGAGGAACGGGGGTACTGAAGCTTTCTTT; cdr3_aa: CASRRNGGTEAFF
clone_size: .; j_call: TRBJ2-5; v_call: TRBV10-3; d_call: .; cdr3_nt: TGTGCCATCAGTGAGTCGCGACTAGGAGGGGAGACCCAGTACTTC; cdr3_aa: CAISESRLGGETQYF
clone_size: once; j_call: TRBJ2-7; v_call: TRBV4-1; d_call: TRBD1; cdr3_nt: TGCGCCAGCAGCCCCAGAGGGACAGGGTCGGCATACGAGCAGTACTTC; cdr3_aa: CASSPRGTGSAYEQYF
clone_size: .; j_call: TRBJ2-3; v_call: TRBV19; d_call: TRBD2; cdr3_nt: TGTGCCAGTAGTGAACCGGGACTAGCGGGAGTAGGCGATACGCAGTATTTT; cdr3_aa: CASSEPGLAGVGDTQYF
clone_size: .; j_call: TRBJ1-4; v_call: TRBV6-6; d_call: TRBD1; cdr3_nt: TGTGCCAGCAGTAACGACAGGGGTGGCACTAATGAAAAACTGTTTTTT; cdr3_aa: CASSNDRGGTNEKLFF
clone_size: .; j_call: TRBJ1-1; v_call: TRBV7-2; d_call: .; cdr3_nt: TGTGCCAGCACCACAAGGGTAGGGACGAACACTGAAGCTTTCTTT; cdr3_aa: CASTTRVGTNTEAFF
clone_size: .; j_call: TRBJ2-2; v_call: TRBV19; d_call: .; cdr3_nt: TGTGCCAGTAGTGAGGTCATATCGAACACCGGGGAGCTGTTTTTT; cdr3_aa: CASSEVISNTGELFF
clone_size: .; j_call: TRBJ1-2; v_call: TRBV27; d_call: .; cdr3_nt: TGTGCCAGCAGTTTCTCGGCGGGCGCTGGGCGCTACACCTTC; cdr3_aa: CASSFSAGAGRYTF
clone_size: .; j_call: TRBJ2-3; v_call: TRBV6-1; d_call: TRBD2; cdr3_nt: TGTGCCAGCAGTGCCCTAGCGGCTAAGGCAGATACGCAGTATTTT; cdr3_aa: CASSALAAKADTQYF
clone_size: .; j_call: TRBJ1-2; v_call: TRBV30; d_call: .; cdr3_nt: TGTGCCTGGAGTCTAACCCGAACTAACTATGGCTACACCTTC; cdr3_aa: CAWSLTRTNYGYTF
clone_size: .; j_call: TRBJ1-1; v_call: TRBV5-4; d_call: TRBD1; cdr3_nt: TGTGCCAGCAGCTTTTCCGGGACAGGGTTGGCGTTCACTGAAGCTTTCTTT; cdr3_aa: CASSFSGTGLAFTEAFF
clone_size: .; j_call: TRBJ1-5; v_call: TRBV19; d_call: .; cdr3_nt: TGTGCCAGTAGTATTACGGGGGGCGATCAGCCCCAGCATTTT; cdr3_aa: CASSITGGDQPQHF
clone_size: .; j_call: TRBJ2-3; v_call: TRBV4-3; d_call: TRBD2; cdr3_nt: TGCGCCAGCAGCCAAGACCTAGGGACTAGCGGGAGGGCCGAGGGGAGCACAGATACGCAGTATTTT; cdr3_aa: CASSQDLGTSGRAEGSTDTQYF
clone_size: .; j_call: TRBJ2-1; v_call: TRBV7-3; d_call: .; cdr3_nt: TGTGCCAGCAGCTTGGGGCAATCCTACAATGAGCAGTTCTTC; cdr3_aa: CASSLGQSYNEQFF
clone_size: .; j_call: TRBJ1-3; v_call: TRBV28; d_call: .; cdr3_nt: TGTGCCAGCAGTTTCTTGGGTTTTGGAAACACCATATATTTT; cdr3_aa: CASSFLGFGNTIYF
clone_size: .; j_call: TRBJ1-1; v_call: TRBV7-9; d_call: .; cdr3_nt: TGTGCCAGCAGCCTTAGAGGACGGGGGGAGAGCACTGAAGCTTTCTTT; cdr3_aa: CASSLRGRGESTEAFF
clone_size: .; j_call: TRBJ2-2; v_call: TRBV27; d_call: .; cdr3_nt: TGTGCCAGCAGTTGGGGGGCCGGGGAGCTGTTTTTT; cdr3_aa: CASSWGAGELFF
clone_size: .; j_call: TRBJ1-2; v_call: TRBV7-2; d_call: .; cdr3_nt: TGTGCCAGCAGCTCGTCCCGGGCCTCCCGACGAACCTTC; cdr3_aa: CASSSSRASRRTF
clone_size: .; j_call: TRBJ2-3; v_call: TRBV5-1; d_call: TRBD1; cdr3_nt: TGCGCCAGCAGCATACCCGGACAGGGGCCCGATACGCAGTATTTT; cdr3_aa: CASSIPGQGPDTQYF
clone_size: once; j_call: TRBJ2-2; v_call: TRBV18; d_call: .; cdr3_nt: TGTGCCAGCTCACCGGAAAATGGCGGTAACACCGGGGAGCTGTTTTTT; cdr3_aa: CASSPENGGNTGELFF
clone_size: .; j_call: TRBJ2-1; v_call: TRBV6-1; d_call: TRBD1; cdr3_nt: TGTGCCAGCAGCCAGGGACAGGGGGGCAATGAGCAGTTCTTC; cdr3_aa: CASSQGQGGNEQFF
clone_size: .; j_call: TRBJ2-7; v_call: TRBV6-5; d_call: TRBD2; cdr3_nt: TGTGCCAGCAGCGGAAAGGTTAGGGGAGGGTACGAGCAGTACTTC; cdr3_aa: CASSGKVRGGYEQYF